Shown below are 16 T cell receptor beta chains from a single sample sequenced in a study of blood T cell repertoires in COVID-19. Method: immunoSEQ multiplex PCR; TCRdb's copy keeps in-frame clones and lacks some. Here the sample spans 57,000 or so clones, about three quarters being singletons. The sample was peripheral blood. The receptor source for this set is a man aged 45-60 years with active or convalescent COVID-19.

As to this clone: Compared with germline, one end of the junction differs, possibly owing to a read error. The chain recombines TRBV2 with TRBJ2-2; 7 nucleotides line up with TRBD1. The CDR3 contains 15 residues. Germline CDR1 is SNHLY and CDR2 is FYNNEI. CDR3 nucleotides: TGTGCCAGCAGCGAAGGGACAGTGAACACCGGGGAGCTGTTTTTT. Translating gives CASSEGTVNTGELFF.

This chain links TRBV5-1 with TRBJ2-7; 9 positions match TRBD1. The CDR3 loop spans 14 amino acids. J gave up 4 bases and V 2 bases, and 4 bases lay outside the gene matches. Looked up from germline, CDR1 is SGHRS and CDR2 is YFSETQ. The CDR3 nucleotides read TGCGCCAGCAGCTTAGGGACAGGGAGATACGAGCAGTACTTC. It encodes CASSLGTGRYEQYF.

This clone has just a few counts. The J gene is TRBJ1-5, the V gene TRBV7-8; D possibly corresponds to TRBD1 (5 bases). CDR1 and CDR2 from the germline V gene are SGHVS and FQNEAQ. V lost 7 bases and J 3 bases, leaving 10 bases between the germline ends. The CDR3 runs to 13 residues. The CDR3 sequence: CASTRQLNQPQHF. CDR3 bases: TGTGCCAGCACTAGACAGCTCAATCAGCCCCAGCATTTT.

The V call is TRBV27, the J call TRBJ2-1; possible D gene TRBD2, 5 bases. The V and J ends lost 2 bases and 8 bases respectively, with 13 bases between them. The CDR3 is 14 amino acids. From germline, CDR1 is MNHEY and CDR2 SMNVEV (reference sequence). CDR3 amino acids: CASSLGRGLDEQFF. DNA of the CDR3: TGTGCCAGCAGTTTAGGCCGAGGGCTAGATGAGCAGTTCTTC.

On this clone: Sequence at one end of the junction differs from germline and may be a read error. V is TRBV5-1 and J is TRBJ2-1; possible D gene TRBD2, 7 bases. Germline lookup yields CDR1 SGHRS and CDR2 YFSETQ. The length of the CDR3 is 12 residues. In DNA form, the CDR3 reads TGCGCCAGCAGCTTGGGATTTGGGGGGGCAATCTTC. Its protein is CASSLGFGGAIF.

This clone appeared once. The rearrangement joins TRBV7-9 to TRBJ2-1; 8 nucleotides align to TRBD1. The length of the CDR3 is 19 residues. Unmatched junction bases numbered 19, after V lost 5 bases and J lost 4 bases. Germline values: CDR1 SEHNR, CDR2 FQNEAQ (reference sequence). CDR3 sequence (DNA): TGTGCCAGCAGCCCCCTCTCCTTACTACAGGGGGGCTCGTACAATGAGCAGTTCTTC. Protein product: CASSPLSLLQGGSYNEQFF.

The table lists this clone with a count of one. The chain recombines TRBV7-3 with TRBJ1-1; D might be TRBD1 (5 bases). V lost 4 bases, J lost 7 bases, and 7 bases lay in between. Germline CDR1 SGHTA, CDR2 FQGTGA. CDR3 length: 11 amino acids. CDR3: CASSYDSEAFF. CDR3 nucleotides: TGTGCCAGCAGCTATGACAGTGAAGCTTTCTTT. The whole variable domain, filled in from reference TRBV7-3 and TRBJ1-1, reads GAGVSQTPSNKVTEKGKYVELRCDPISGHTALYWYRQSLGQGPEFLIYFQGTGAADDSGLPNDRFFAVRPEGSVSTLKIQRTERGDSAVYLCASSYDSEAFFGQGTRLTVV.

The CDR3 DNA is TGTGCCAGCAGCATAACTAGCGGAGCCTACGAGCAGTACTTC. It specifies CASSITSGAYEQYF. The gene calls are TRBV3-1 (or the pseudogene TRBV3-2) and TRBJ2-7; 8 bases align to TRBD2. The CDR3 contains 14 residues. CDR1 is LGHDT and CDR2 is YNNKEL in the germline V gene (reference sequence). Losses at the gene ends were 5 bases for V and 2 bases for J; bases not matched to a gene: 5.

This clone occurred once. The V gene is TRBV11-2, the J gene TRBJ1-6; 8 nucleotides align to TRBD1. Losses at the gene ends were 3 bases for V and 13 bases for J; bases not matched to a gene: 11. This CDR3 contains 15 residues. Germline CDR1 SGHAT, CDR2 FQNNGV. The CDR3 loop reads CASSLRRGQGSPLHF. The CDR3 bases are TGTGCCAGCAGCTTGAGGAGAGGACAGGGTAGTCCCCTCCACTTT.

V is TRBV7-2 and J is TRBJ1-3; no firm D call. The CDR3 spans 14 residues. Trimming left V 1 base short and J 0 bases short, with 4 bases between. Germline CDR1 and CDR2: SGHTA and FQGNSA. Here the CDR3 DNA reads TGTGCCAGCAGCTTAGTCGGCTCTGGAAACACCATATATTTT. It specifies CASSLVGSGNTIYF.

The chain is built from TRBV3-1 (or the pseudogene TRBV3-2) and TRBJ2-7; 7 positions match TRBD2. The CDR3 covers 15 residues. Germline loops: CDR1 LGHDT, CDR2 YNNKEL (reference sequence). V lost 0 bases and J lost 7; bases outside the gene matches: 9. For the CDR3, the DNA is TGTGCCAGCAGCCAAGAGGGCAGGGTCGGGAGGGAGCAGTACTTC. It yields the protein CASSQEGRVGREQYF.

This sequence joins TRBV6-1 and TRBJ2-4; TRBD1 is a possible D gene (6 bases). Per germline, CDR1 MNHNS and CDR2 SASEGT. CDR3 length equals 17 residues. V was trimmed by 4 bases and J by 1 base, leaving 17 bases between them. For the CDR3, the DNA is TGTGCCAGCAGTGGTGGGACAATGGTAGGGGCCAAAAACATTCAGTACTTC. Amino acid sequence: CASSGGTMVGAKNIQYF.

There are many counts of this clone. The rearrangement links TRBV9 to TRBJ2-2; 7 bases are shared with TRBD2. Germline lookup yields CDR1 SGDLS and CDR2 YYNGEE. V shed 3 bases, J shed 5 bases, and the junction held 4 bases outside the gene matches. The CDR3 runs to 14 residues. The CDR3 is CASSGWGGTGELFF. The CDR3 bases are TGTGCCAGCAGCGGCTGGGGGGGTACCGGGGAGCTGTTTTTT.

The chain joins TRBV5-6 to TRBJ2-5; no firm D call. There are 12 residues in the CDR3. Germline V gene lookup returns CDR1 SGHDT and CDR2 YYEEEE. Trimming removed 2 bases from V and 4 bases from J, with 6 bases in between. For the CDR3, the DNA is TGTGCCAGCAGCTTCTTCCGAGAGACCCAGTACTTC. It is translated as CASSFFRETQYF.

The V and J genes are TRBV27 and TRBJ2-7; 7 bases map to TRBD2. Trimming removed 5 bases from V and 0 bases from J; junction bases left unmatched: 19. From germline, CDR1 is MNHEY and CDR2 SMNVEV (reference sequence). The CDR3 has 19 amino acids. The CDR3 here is CASSRGRGVGGSSSYEQYF. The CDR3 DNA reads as TGTGCCAGCAGTAGGGGTCGGGGGGTTGGTGGTTCTAGCTCCTACGAGCAGTACTTC.

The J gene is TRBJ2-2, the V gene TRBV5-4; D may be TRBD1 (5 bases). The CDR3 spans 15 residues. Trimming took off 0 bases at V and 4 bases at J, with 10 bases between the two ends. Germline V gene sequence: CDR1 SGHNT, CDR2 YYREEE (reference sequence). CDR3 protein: CASSLEQAGTGELFF. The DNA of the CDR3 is TGTGCCAGCAGCTTGGAACAGGCTGGCACCGGGGAGCTGTTTTTT.